This T cell receptor (beta chain) was identified during a study of metastatic and nonmetastatic thyroid tumors. All patients reached thyroid surgery having received no treatment beforehand. Trimming at V came to 1 base and at J to 8 bases, leaving 13 bases not matched to a gene. The CDR3 contains 17 residues. Germline lookup yields CDR1 SGHAT and CDR2 FQNNGV. In the source study's methods: A classifier for distant metastasis in papillary thyroid cancer was constructed using CDR3 differences observed across clinicopathological groups. MiXCR re-clonotyped the PCR reads for TCRdb. The authors' filters were not applied to this entry. The sample records tens of thousands of clones, about 25% being singletons. Study conclusions and caveats: Compared with benign nodules, malignant thyroid tumors were reported to have significantly higher TCR beta diversity in both blood and tumor.

This clone was found once. The antigen remains unidentified. Lacking the conserved final phenylalanine or tryptophan, this CDR3 likely reflects a read error. The sequence derives from a female donor with papillary thyroid cancer or a benign thyroid nodule (not recorded which). Some clones in this sample may be carry-over from other donors' samples. This chain uses TRBV11-2 with TRBJ2-2; TRBD1 aligns across 7 bases. The sequencing sample was made of tumor tissue. The chain's CDR3 is CASSLGPGGWGTGELFL. In DNA form, the CDR3 reads TGTGCCAGCAGCTTAGGTCCAGGGGGATGGGGCACAGGGGAGCTGTTTTTA.